The rows below give T cell receptor beta chains drawn from one sample of a study of neurological immune-mediated disorders. TCRdb analysed the 5' RACE reads with MiXCR anew, one entry per CDR3 protein. This sample has over 55,000 distinct CDR3 sequences, with about 10% found just once. The sequenced sample consisted of PBMCs. These receptors came from a man younger than 45 in good health. Both conserved end residues are part of each CDR3. D genes are given only for firm matches. Expanded clones get a size class; other rows say once, few or many, or leave the size out.

cdr3_aa	cdr3_nt	clone_size	d_call	v_call	j_call
CAISESASGLTDQETQYF	TGTGCCATCAGTGAGTCGGCTAGCGGGTTGACTGACCAAGAGACCCAGTACTTC	many	TRBD2	TRBV10-3	TRBJ2-5
CASSLPDEQYF	TGTGCCAGCTCCTTGCCGGACGAGCAGTACTTC	many	.	TRBV28	TRBJ2-7
CASSPGQETQYF	TGTGCCAGCAGCCCAGGGCAAGAGACCCAGTACTTC	.	.	TRBV12-3/TRBV12-4	TRBJ2-5
CSAHGGSGRGYSNEQYF	TGCAGTGCCCACGGGGGTAGCGGGAGAGGCTATTCAAACGAGCAGTACTTC	many	TRBD2	TRBV20-1	TRBJ2-7
CASSLGASDNLNEQFF	TGTGCCAGCAGCTTAGGGGCTAGCGACAACCTCAATGAGCAGTTCTTC	many	.	TRBV7-2	TRBJ2-1
CASSLGPQGATGELFF	TGTGCCAGCAGCTTAGGACCACAGGGGGCCACCGGGGAGCTGTTTTTT	many	TRBD1	TRBV7-2	TRBJ2-2
CAWSPGQLNEKLFF	TGTGCCTGGAGCCCGGGACAGTTAAATGAAAAACTGTTTTTT	many	TRBD1	TRBV30	TRBJ1-4
CASSSSSASSYEQYF	TGTGCCAGCAGTTCCTCCTCGGCCTCCTCCTACGAGCAGTACTTC	many	.	TRBV27	TRBJ2-7
CASSLSGVGTYEQYF	TGTGCCAGCAGCTTATCGGGAGTGGGGACCTACGAGCAGTACTTC	many	.	TRBV7-3	TRBJ2-7
CANRQAQGETQYF	TGTGCCAACAGACAGGCCCAAGGGGAGACCCAGTACTTC	many	.	TRBV10-3	TRBJ2-5
CASSPAGEETQYF	TGTGCCAGCAGCCCAGCGGGAGAAGAGACCCAGTACTTC	.	TRBD2	TRBV7-9	TRBJ2-5
CAWKGWRGRQETQYF	TGTGCCTGGAAGGGTTGGAGGGGAAGGCAAGAGACCCAGTACTTC	few	.	TRBV30	TRBJ2-5
CASRETTGTEAFF	TGTGCCAGCCGAGAAACAACTGGGACTGAAGCTTTCTTT	.	.	TRBV6-1	TRBJ1-1
CSASSSSGTDGELFF	TGCAGTGCTAGCTCGTCTAGCGGGACGGACGGGGAGCTGTTTTTT	many	TRBD2	TRBV20-1	TRBJ2-2
CAISELEGTANTEAFF	TGTGCCATCAGTGAGCTAGAAGGGACGGCGAACACTGAAGCTTTCTTT	many	.	TRBV10-3	TRBJ1-1
CASSLAEPNTGELFF	TGTGCCAGCAGCTTAGCGGAGCCGAACACCGGGGAGCTGTTTTTT	many	.	TRBV7-9	TRBJ2-2
CASRLAGSSYNEQFF	TGTGCCAGCAGGCTAGCGGGAAGCTCCTACAATGAGCAGTTCTTC	many	TRBD2	TRBV7-2	TRBJ2-1
CASSLGHSGNTIYF	TGCGCCAGCAGCTTGGGGCACTCTGGAAACACCATATATTTT	many	.	TRBV5-1	TRBJ1-3
CASSWAGGRAGELFF	TGCGCCAGCAGCTGGGCCGGAGGTAGGGCCGGGGAGCTGTTTTTT	many	.	TRBV5-1	TRBJ2-2
CASSFNGRLNEKLFF	TGTGCCAGCAGTTTCAACGGGAGACTTAATGAAAAACTGTTTTTT	.	.	TRBV28	TRBJ1-4
CSAKRGGGLRETQYF	TGCAGTGCTAAGCGGGGAGGGGGTCTGAGAGAGACCCAGTACTTC	many	.	TRBV20-1	TRBJ2-5
CASSSLAAYSYEQYF	TGTGCCAGCAGCTCCCTCGCGGCCTACTCCTACGAGCAGTACTTC	many	.	TRBV11-1	TRBJ2-7
CASRRDRVDEQYF	TGTGCCAGCAGGCGGGACAGGGTTGACGAGCAGTACTTC	many	TRBD1	TRBV2	TRBJ2-7
CASSLLGQGEDTQYF	TGTGCCAGCAGTTTACTGGGACAGGGGGAAGATACGCAGTATTTT	many	TRBD1	TRBV27	TRBJ2-3
CSVEGSGPYEQYF	TGCAGCGTTGAAGGTTCCGGGCCCTACGAGCAGTACTTC	many	.	TRBV29-1	TRBJ2-7
CASSLGAANQPQHF	TGTGCCAGCAGTTTGGGGGCAGCTAATCAGCCCCAGCATTTT	many	.	TRBV12-3/TRBV12-4	TRBJ1-5
CASSLNFRETEAFF	TGCGCCAGCAGCTTGAACTTCAGGGAAACTGAAGCTTTCTTT	many	.	TRBV5-1	TRBJ1-1
CAWSLLLSGGVHEQFF	TGTGCCTGGAGCCTCCTTCTGTCGGGAGGGGTGCATGAGCAGTTCTTC	many	TRBD2	TRBV30	TRBJ2-1
CAIAGRADSYNEQFF	TGTGCCATCGCTGGTAGAGCGGATTCCTACAATGAGCAGTTCTTC	many	.	TRBV10-3	TRBJ2-1
CASSLDGRLRSQFF	TGTGCCAGCAGTTTAGACGGGAGGCTCCGGTCGCAGTTCTTC	medium-sized	TRBD2	TRBV28	TRBJ2-1
CASSLRGTSGKVDEQFF	TGCGCCAGCAGCTTGCGAGGGACTAGCGGGAAGGTCGATGAGCAGTTCTTC	.	TRBD2	TRBV5-1	TRBJ2-1
CASSLSWTGGPGEQYF	TGTGCCAGCTCCCTATCCTGGACAGGGGGCCCCGGGGAGCAGTACTTC	many	TRBD1	TRBV18	TRBJ2-7
CSVDGLQVEAFF	TGCAGCGTTGACGGGCTACAGGTCGAAGCTTTCTTT	many	.	TRBV29-1	TRBJ1-1
CASSNQGQGKKETQYF	TGCGCCAGCAGCAACCAGGGACAGGGCAAAAAAGAGACCCAGTACTTC	many	TRBD1	TRBV5-1	TRBJ2-5
CSAPGQPWGYTF	TGCAGTGCTCCGGGACAGCCGTGGGGCTACACCTTC	many	TRBD1	TRBV20-1	TRBJ1-2
CASRRDIATNEKLFF	TGTGCCAGCAGAAGGGACATTGCAACTAATGAAAAACTGTTTTTT	many	.	TRBV2	TRBJ1-4
CASILDVGRALDTQYF	TGTGCCAGCATCTTAGATGTCGGGAGGGCCTTAGATACGCAGTATTTT	.	TRBD2	TRBV27	TRBJ2-3
CASSNSYNEQFF	TGTGCCAGCAGCAATTCGTACAATGAGCAGTTCTTC	many	.	TRBV6-6	TRBJ2-1
CASSSPALPTGELFF	TGTGCCAGCAGCTCCCCCGCGCTTCCCACCGGGGAGCTGTTTTTT	many	.	TRBV7-9	TRBJ2-2
CSVDYGYNEQFF	TGCAGCGTTGATTACGGATACAATGAGCAGTTCTTC	many	.	TRBV29-1	TRBJ2-1
CATSDSSRVSGANVLTF	TGTGCCACCAGTGATTCATCCAGAGTCTCTGGGGCCAACGTCCTGACTTTC	many	.	TRBV24-1	TRBJ2-6
CASSPELGSPLHF	TGTGCCAGCAGCCCAGAACTGGGTTCACCCCTCCACTTT	many	.	TRBV12-3/TRBV12-4	TRBJ1-6
CASRRQETQYF	TGCGCCAGCAGGCGGCAAGAGACCCAGTACTTC	many	.	TRBV5-1	TRBJ2-5
CASSPALAGAFGTQYF	TGCGCCAGCAGCCCGGCCCTAGCGGGGGCCTTCGGTACGCAGTATTTT	many	TRBD2	TRBV5-1	TRBJ2-3
CASSYPIHQGPLAKNIQYF	TGTGCCAGCAGTTACCCAATCCACCAGGGGCCCCTAGCCAAAAACATTCAGTACTTC	many	.	TRBV27	TRBJ2-4
CASSEEKDTYGYTF	TGTGCCAGCAGTGAAGAAAAAGACACCTATGGCTACACCTTC	many	.	TRBV2	TRBJ1-2
CASSTTSEWQFF	TGTGCCAGCAGTACCACTAGCGAATGGCAGTTCTTC	many	TRBD2	TRBV28	TRBJ2-1
CSARDSIAHNEQFF	TGCAGTGCTAGGGACAGCATAGCCCACAATGAGCAGTTCTTC	many	.	TRBV20-1	TRBJ2-1
CASSEGAMSTDTQYF	TGTGCCAGCAGTGAGGGGGCGATGAGCACAGATACGCAGTATTTT	many	.	TRBV25-1	TRBJ2-3
CASSQANPGTSGVYEQYF	TGCGCCAGCAGCCAAGCTAACCCCGGGACTAGCGGAGTGTACGAGCAGTACTTC	many	TRBD2	TRBV4-1	TRBJ2-7
CASSGDEKLFF	TGTGCCAGCAGCGGGGATGAAAAACTGTTTTTT	many	.	TRBV7-9	TRBJ1-4